This T cell receptor beta chain was recorded in a study of T cell changes during pregnancy in multiple sclerosis. Sequenced by immunoSEQ multiplex PCR; TCRdb stores in-frame clones only, minus some. The table shows fewer than 70,000 clones, with roughly nine tenths occurring only once. Germline V gene lookup returns CDR1 SGHRS and CDR2 YFSETQ. With 3 bases clipped from V and 3 bases from J, the junction kept 11 bases outside the gene matches. The CDR3 has 16 residues. The receptor was derived from a female donor with multiple sclerosis, enrolled in a pregnancy study. This chain links TRBV5-1 with TRBJ1-2; 7 bases line up with TRBD1. The sequences come from peripheral blood, collected in the first trimester of pregnancy. This CDR3 is CASSSHLQGLDYGYTF. CDR3 sequence (DNA): TGCGCCAGCAGCTCACACTTACAGGGGTTGGACTATGGCTACACCTTC.